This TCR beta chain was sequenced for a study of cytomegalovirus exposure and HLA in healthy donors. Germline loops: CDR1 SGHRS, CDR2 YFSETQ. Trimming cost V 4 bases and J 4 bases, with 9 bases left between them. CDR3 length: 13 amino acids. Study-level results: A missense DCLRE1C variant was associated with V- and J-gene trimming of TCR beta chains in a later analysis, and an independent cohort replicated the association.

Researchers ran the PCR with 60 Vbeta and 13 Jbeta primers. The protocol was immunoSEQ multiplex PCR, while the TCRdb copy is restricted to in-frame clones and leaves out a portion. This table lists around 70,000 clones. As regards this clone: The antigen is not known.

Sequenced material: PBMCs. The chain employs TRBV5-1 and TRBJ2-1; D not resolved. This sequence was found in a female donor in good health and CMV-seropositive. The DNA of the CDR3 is TGCGCCAGCAGCGCCGGGTCGTACAATGAGCAGTTCTTC. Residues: CASSAGSYNEQFF.